The 12 T cell receptor beta chains below all came from one sample that was sequenced in a study of response to subunit inactivated influenza vaccine. TCRdb passed the RT-PCR reads through MiXCR, listing each CDR3 protein once. The table lists about 570,000 distinct CDR3 sequences, about 11% of them singletons. The data also belong to a second study, concerning T cells expressing NK-cell markers. As that report states: The authors made TCR beta cDNA libraries by 5'RACE template switching. This switching added a universal primer site and UMIs.

The sample consisted of PBMCs from blood, taken on the day of vaccination. Source of these receptors: a man in his fifties or sixties who received an inactivated influenza vaccine.

The rearrangement links TRBV7-2 to TRBJ2-7; 9 bases align to TRBD2. Trimming cost V 5 bases and J 6 bases; bases outside gene matches: 5. CDR3 size: 13 residues. Germline loops: CDR1 SGHTA, CDR2 FQGNSA. The CDR3 reads CASSPLGLAEQYF. CDR3 coding DNA: TGTGCCAGCAGCCCACTGGGACTAGCCGAGCAGTACTTC. The variable domain in full, completed from reference TRBV7-2 and TRBJ2-7, reads GAGVSQSPSNKVTEKGKDVELRCDPISGHTALYWYRQSLGQGLEFLIYFQGNSAPDKSGLPSDRFSAERTGGSVSTLTIQRTQQEDSAVYLCASSPLGLAEQYFGPGTRLTVT.

The rearrangement links TRBV28 to TRBJ2-5; D is uncertain. This CDR3 has 14 amino acids. V was trimmed by 2 bases and J by 2 bases, leaving 9 bases between them. The germline gives CDR1 MDHEN, CDR2 SYDVKM. The CDR3 here is CASSLSTAQETQYF. The CDR3, as DNA: TGTGCCAGCAGTTTAAGTACAGCGCAAGAGACCCAGTACTTC.

This clonotype has only a few counts. V and J are TRBV6-1 and TRBJ2-3; D gene unclear. CDR1 and CDR2 (germline): MNHNS, SASEGT. The CDR3 totals 15 residues. V was cut by 6 bases and J by 2 bases, with 15 bases left in between. This chain's CDR3 is CASRGSIGFTDTQYF. The DNA for the CDR3 is TGTGCCAGCAGGGGGTCCATTGGGTTCACAGATACGCAGTATTTT.

This clonotype was counted between two and nine times. This chain connects TRBV6-2 or TRBV6-3 to TRBJ2-1, with D possibly matching TRBD2 (5 bases). This CDR3 is 11 amino acids long. V was trimmed by 4 bases and J by 13 bases, leaving 11 bases between them. Germline V lookup: CDR1 MNHEY, CDR2 SVGEGT. In DNA, the CDR3 is TGTGCCAGCAGTTCGGTCGGGGATCAGTTCTTC. Amino acids: CASSSVGDQFF.

The gene calls are TRBV15 and TRBJ2-5, with TRBD1 matching over 9 bases. Germline V gene data show CDR1 as LNHNV and CDR2 as YYDKDF (reference sequence). Trimming removed 4 bases from V and 5 bases from J; junction bases left unmatched: 5. CDR3 size: 14 residues. This CDR3 is CATSKKDRGETQYF. CDR3 nucleotides: TGTGCCACCAGCAAAAAGGACAGGGGTGAGACCCAGTACTTC.

This clonotype was counted between two and nine times. The chain uses TRBV11-2 and TRBJ2-5; 12 nucleotides line up with TRBD2. The CDR3 spans 14 residues. The germline V gene encodes CDR1 SGHAT and CDR2 FQNNGV. V trimming: 2 bases; J trimming: 8 bases; junction bases outside the gene matches: 3. CDR3 nucleotides: TGTGCCAGCAGCTTACCTAGCGGGAGGGAAACCCAGTACTTC. It translates to CASSLPSGRETQYF.

The chain links TRBV7-8 to TRBJ2-7; possible D gene TRBD1, 6 bases. The CDR3 contains 14 residues. Trimming stripped 7 bases from V and 4 bases from J, with 17 bases between. The germline gives CDR1 SGHVS, CDR2 FQNEAQ. The CDR3 spells CASTVGGRTYEQYF. CDR3 DNA sequence: TGTGCCAGCACCGTAGGGGGACGTACATACGAGCAGTACTTC.

This clonotype has a count of ten or more. The V call is TRBV5-1, the J call TRBJ2-3; 7 nucleotides match TRBD1. The germline gives CDR1 SGHRS, CDR2 YFSETQ. This CDR3 comprises 14 residues. With V trimmed by 2 bases and J by 5 bases, 5 bases remained unmatched. The CDR3 DNA reads as TGCGCCAGCAGCTTCGACAGGGTTGGAGATACGCAGTATTTT. This gives the protein CASSFDRVGDTQYF.

At least ten counts were recorded for this clonotype. The V call is TRBV5-1, the J call TRBJ2-2; 7 nucleotides line up with TRBD2. From germline, CDR1 is SGHRS and CDR2 YFSETQ. The CDR3 has 15 amino acids. V shed 4 bases, J shed 7 bases, and the junction held 10 bases outside the gene matches. CDR3 amino acids: CASSTGTNSVGELFF. DNA of the CDR3: TGCGCCAGCAGCACCGGGACTAACAGTGTCGGGGAGCTGTTTTTT.

This chain connects TRBV7-9 to TRBJ2-2; D gene ambiguous. The CDR3 has 14 amino acids. Trimming pared 1 base from V and 6 bases from J, leaving 9 bases between. Germline CDR1 SEHNR, CDR2 FQNEAQ (reference sequence). The CDR3 region has the DNA TGTGCCAGCAGCTTAGATTCAGGAGCCGGGGAGCTGTTTTTT. This translates into CASSLDSGAGELFF.

This clonotype was picked up a small number of times. J is TRBJ2-3 and V is TRBV9, with D possibly being TRBD2 (5 bases). This CDR3 is 16 amino acids long. The V end lost 0 bases, the J end lost 2 bases, and 13 bases lay between the germline ends. Germline CDR1 is SGDLS and CDR2 is YYNGEE. CDR3 residues: CASSVGASTSTDTQYF. As DNA, the CDR3 is TGTGCCAGCAGCGTAGGGGCTAGCACCTCCACAGATACGCAGTATTTT.

This clonotype has a count of ten or more. The J gene is TRBJ2-7, the V gene TRBV10-3; perhaps D is TRBD1 or TRBD2 (5 bases each). CDR3 length: 17 amino acids. The germline gives CDR1 ENHRY, CDR2 SYGVKD. V was cut by 6 bases and J by 1 base, with 22 bases left in between. Here the CDR3 DNA reads TGTGCCATCAGGGGGGAAAAGGGCAGGGCCTTATCCTACGAGCAGTACTTC. Translation: CAIRGEKGRALSYEQYF.